This TCR beta chain was identified in a study of blood T cell repertoires in COVID-19. Study context: The United States, Italy and Spain were the sources of the acute and convalescent COVID-19 samples. Sources were T cells, B-cell-depleted T cells, or PBMCs; the material itself was cDNA or gDNA.

Between the trimmed V and J ends, which lost 0 bases and 0 bases, there was a span of 14 bases. The CDR3 is 18 residues long. Germline values: CDR1 SGHVS, CDR2 FQNEAQ. Libraries were prepared by immunoSEQ multiplex PCR; TCRdb keeps only in-frame clonotypes and omits some of them. The data contain 100,000 to 150,000 clones, roughly 90% of them singletons. This TCR came from a man in his 70s who had recovered from COVID-19. Material for sequencing was peripheral blood. The rearrangement joins TRBV7-8 to TRBJ2-2; perhaps TRBD2 as D (6 bases). This chain's CDR3 is CASSLASSAFANTGELFF. The CDR3 DNA sequence: TGTGCCAGCAGCTTAGCGTCTAGCGCGTTCGCGAACACCGGGGAGCTGTTTTTT.